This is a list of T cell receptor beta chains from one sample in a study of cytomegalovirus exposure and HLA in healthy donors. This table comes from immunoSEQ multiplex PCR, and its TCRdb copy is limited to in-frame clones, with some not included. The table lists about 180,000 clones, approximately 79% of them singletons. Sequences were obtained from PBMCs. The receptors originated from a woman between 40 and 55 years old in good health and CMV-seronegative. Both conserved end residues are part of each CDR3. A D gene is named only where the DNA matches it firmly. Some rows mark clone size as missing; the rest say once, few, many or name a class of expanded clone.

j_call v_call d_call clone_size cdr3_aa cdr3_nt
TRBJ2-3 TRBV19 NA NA CASSIGSSSTDTQYF TGTGCCAGTAGTATAGGCAGTTCTAGCACAGATACGCAGTATTTT
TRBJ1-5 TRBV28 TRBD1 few CASSSGQGQGNQPQHF TGTGCCAGCAGTTCGGGACAGGGACAAGGGAATCAGCCCCAGCATTTT
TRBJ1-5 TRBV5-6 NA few CASSFRHGRGGQPQHF TGTGCCAGCAGCTTTAGGCACGGTAGGGGAGGTCAGCCCCAGCATTTT
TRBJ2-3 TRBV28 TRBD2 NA CASSPTEVWRGDTQYF TGTGCCAGCAGTCCGACAGAGGTCTGGCGGGGGGATACGCAGTATTTT
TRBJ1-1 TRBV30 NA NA CAWRLTGYKDEAFF TGTGCCTGGAGACTAACAGGCTATAAGGATGAAGCTTTCTTT
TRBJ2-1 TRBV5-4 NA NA CASSPSPAGEQFF TGTGCCAGCAGCCCTAGTCCCGCGGGTGAGCAGTTCTTC
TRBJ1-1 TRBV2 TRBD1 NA CASSGQGGTEAFF TGTGCCAGCAGTGGACAGGGGGGTACTGAAGCTTTCTTT
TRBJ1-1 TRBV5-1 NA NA CASSTGAGNTEAFF TGCGCCAGCAGCACTGGGGCAGGGAACACTGAAGCTTTCTTT
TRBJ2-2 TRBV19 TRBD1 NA CASRPGTVTGELFF TGTGCCAGTAGACCGGGGACAGTTACCGGGGAGCTGTTTTTT
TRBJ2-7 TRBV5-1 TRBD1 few CASSLIGTGGYEQYF TGCGCCAGCAGCCTGATCGGGACAGGGGGATACGAGCAGTACTTC
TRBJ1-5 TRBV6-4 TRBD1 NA CASDLLRDSSNQPQHF TGTGCCAGTGATCTTCTCCGGGACAGTAGCAATCAGCCCCAGCATTTT
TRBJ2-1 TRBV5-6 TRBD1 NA CASSFGGTGYNEQFF TGTGCCAGCAGCTTTGGCGGGACAGGCTACAATGAGCAGTTCTTC
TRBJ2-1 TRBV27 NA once CASSLTSSYNEQFF TGTGCCAGCAGTTTGACTAGCTCCTACAATGAGCAGTTCTTC
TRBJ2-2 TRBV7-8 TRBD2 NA CASSSRVRTSGVYANTGELFF TGTGCCAGCAGCTCTAGGGTCCGGACTAGCGGGGTATACGCGAACACCGGGGAGCTGTTTTTT
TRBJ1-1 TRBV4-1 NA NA CASSQEGGQPGLNTEAFF TGCGCCAGCAGCCAAGAAGGAGGTCAGCCCGGCTTGAACACTGAAGCTTTCTTT
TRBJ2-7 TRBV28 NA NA CASSLMGAPSEQYF TGTGCCAGCAGTTTAATGGGGGCTCCAAGCGAGCAGTACTTC
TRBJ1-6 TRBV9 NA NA CASSTQVGSAPLHF TGTGCCAGCAGCACCCAGGTTGGGTCTGCACCCCTCCACTTT